The 21 T cell receptor beta chains given below trace back to one sample, sequenced in a study of T cell repertoires in cytomegalovirus infection. Which antigens these TCRs recognize remains unknown. TCRdb independently ran MiXCR on the reads; one entry per CDR3 protein. The sample yields some 62,000 distinct CDR3 sequences, 20% to 25% seen once. Material: CD8+ T cells from cultured PBMCs, obtained from culture after CMV antigen stimulation. All receptors come from a human donor in good health (CMV status not recorded). Some clones in this sample may be carry-over from other donors' samples.

This clonotype showed up just a few times. This rearrangement joins TRBV6-4 to TRBJ2-1; 11 bases align to TRBD1. Germline CDR1 and CDR2: MRHNA and SNTAGT. V was pared by 3 bases and J by 2 bases, with 0 bases of the junction left unmatched. This CDR3 has 15 residues. The CDR3 region is CASSEGQGAYNEQFF. The DNA for the CDR3 is TGTGCCAGCAGTGAGGGACAGGGGGCCTACAATGAGCAGTTCTTC.

The chain carries TRBV6-5 and TRBJ1-6, with 7 nucleotides matching TRBD1. Germline CDR1 and CDR2: MNHEY and SVGAGI. The V and J ends lost 0 bases and 10 bases, in that order; junction bases with no gene match: 3. The CDR3 loop spans 14 amino acids. CDR3 sequence reads: CASSYSAGGSPLHF. In DNA, the CDR3 is TGTGCCAGCAGTTACTCGGCAGGGGGGTCACCCCTCCACTTT.

This clonotype was seen more than once but under ten times. The chain joins TRBV7-6 to TRBJ2-1; D not resolved. The CDR3 length is 18 residues. Germline CDR1 SGHVS, CDR2 FNYEAQ. Trimming shortened V by 0 bases and J by 4 bases, and 19 bases separated the two germline ends. CDR3 in amino acids: CASSLALIPGSVYNEQFF. CDR3 DNA: TGTGCCAGCAGCTTAGCGCTAATCCCCGGGTCAGTTTACAATGAGCAGTTCTTC.

The chain links TRBV10-3 to TRBJ1-6; D unresolved. The ends were cut back, 2 bases at V and 8 bases at J, with 16 bases in the middle. CDR3 length: 16 residues. The V gene's germline CDR1 is ENHRY and CDR2 SYGVKD. This CDR3 is CAISEGLTDGYSPLHF. The CDR3 nucleotides are TGTGCCATCAGTGAGGGCCTCACGGACGGCTATTCACCCCTCCACTTT.

This clonotype was observed a few times. The rearrangement joins TRBV7-2 to TRBJ2-1, with 10 bases that match TRBD2. The germline CDR1 and CDR2 sequences are SGHTA and FQGNSA. The V gene end was trimmed by 5 bases and the J gene end by 6 bases; junction bases not matched to a gene: 7. There are 15 residues in the CDR3. The CDR3 reads CASSPAGGSSNEQFF. The CDR3 DNA reads as TGTGCCAGCAGCCCAGCGGGGGGGTCCAGCAATGAGCAGTTCTTC. The full variable domain, with the rest looked up from reference TRBV7-2 and TRBJ2-1, is GAGVSQSPSNKVTEKGKDVELRCDPISGHTALYWYRQSLGQGLEFLIYFQGNSAPDKSGLPSDRFSAERTGGSVSTLTIQRTQQEDSAVYLCASSPAGGSSNEQFFGPGTRLTVL.

The CDR3 loop is CASSPSGNEQFF. The CDR3 DNA reads as TGTGCCAGCAGCCCCTCGGGCAATGAGCAGTTCTTC. The rearrangement joins TRBV9 to TRBJ2-1; D is uncertain. Germline values: CDR1 SGDLS, CDR2 YYNGEE. This CDR3 comprises 12 residues. The V end lost 4 bases, the J end lost 6 bases, and 8 bases lay between the germline ends.

The chain uses TRBV11-2 and TRBJ1-1, with a tentative D call TRBD1 (5 bases). This CDR3 is built from 16 residues. CDR1 and CDR2 (germline): SGHAT, FQNNGV. V dropped 1 base and J dropped 4 bases, with 16 bases sitting between them. This chain's CDR3 is CASSLASGTFSTEAFF. The CDR3 nucleotides read TGTGCCAGCAGCTTAGCATCGGGGACTTTCTCCACTGAAGCTTTCTTT.

The V gene is TRBV4-1, the J gene TRBJ1-6; D is unclear. The CDR3 has 12 residues. Germline CDR1 reads MGHRA; CDR2 reads YSYEKL. The V and J ends lost 7 bases and 10 bases respectively, with 11 bases between them. The chain's CDR3 is CASNVGNSPLHF. The CDR3 coding sequence is TGCGCCAGCAATGTTGGCAACTCACCCCTCCACTTT.

This clonotype appeared a few times. V usage is TRBV12-3 or TRBV12-4 and J usage is TRBJ2-7; TRBD2 agrees at 8 bases. This CDR3 comprises 14 residues. Trimming cost V 6 bases and J 5 bases; bases outside gene matches: 9. CDR3 coding DNA: TGTGCCAGCAGCCGTCGGGGGGGAACGGACGAGCAGTACTTC. Its translation: CASSRRGGTDEQYF.

This clonotype has more than one count but fewer than ten. V and J are TRBV7-8 and TRBJ1-1; possibly TRBD1 for D (6 bases). V was clipped by 8 bases and J by 6 bases, with 13 bases between them. Germline V lookup: CDR1 SGHVS, CDR2 FQNEAQ. CDR3 length equals 12 residues. CDR3 DNA: TGTGCCAGCTCCGAGGGGGGTGCTGAAGCTTTCTTT. Amino acid sequence: CASSEGGAEAFF.

The chain is built from TRBV7-8 and TRBJ2-7, with TRBD1 matching over 11 bases. From germline, CDR1 is SGHVS and CDR2 FQNEAQ. V shed 1 base, J shed 5 bases, and the junction held 13 bases outside the gene matches. CDR3 length: 18 amino acids. This chain's CDR3 is CASSLVGGTDRGHHEQYF. CDR3 coding DNA: TGTGCCAGCAGCTTAGTTGGGGGAACGGACAGGGGGCACCACGAGCAGTACTTC.

This clonotype was seen only a few times. The V and J genes are TRBV7-9 and TRBJ1-2; 7 bases agree with TRBD1. Germline CDR1 and CDR2: SEHNR and FQNEAQ (reference sequence). This CDR3 is built from 14 residues. Trimming took 5 bases from V and 5 from J; bases not matched to a gene: 8. The CDR3 spells CASSPEGQTYGYTF. The DNA of the CDR3 is TGTGCCAGCAGCCCGGAGGGACAGACTTATGGCTACACCTTC. Full variable domain (rest looked up from reference TRBV7-9 and TRBJ1-2): DTGVSQNPRHKITKRGQNVTFRCDPISEHNRLYWYRQTLGQGPEFLTYFQNEAQLEKSRLLSDRFSAERPKGSFSTLEIQRTEQGDSAMYLCASSPEGQTYGYTFGSGTRLTVV.

This rearrangement joins TRBV9 to TRBJ2-7; the match to TRBD1 covers 7 bases. Germline loops: CDR1 SGDLS, CDR2 YYNGEE. V lost 2 bases and J lost 6; bases outside the gene matches: 2. The CDR3 length is 12 residues. DNA for the CDR3: TGTGCCAGCAGCGTTACAGGGGCCGAGCAGTACTTC. Translated: CASSVTGAEQYF.

This clonotype was observed a few times. The rearrangement joins TRBV5-1 to TRBJ2-1; 11 bases are shared with TRBD2. Germline V gene data show CDR1 as SGHRS and CDR2 as YFSETQ. Trimming cost V 2 bases and J 4 bases; bases outside gene matches: 5. This CDR3 comprises 16 residues. CDR3 in amino acids: CASSFRLAGGYNEQFF. The CDR3, as DNA: TGCGCCAGCAGCTTTCGGCTAGCGGGGGGATACAATGAGCAGTTCTTC.

This clonotype was seen a handful of times. In DNA, the CDR3 is TGTGCCTTCTACACGGGGTTGAGGTCTGGGGCCAACGTCCTGACTTTC. It translates to CAFYTGLRSGANVLTF. The rearrangement links TRBV7-2 to TRBJ2-6; maybe TRBD2 (5 bases). This CDR3 has 16 residues. Trimming removed 11 bases from V and 1 base from J, with 18 bases in between. Germline CDR1 reads SGHTA; CDR2 reads FQGNSA.

This clonotype was found a few times. The chain combines TRBV24-1 with TRBJ1-1; D is possibly TRBD1 (5 bases). The CDR3 totals 13 residues. V was trimmed by 7 bases and J by 0 bases, leaving 8 bases between them. Looked up from germline, CDR1 is KGHDR and CDR2 is SFDVKD. This chain's CDR3 is CATSTGMNTEAFF. The CDR3 DNA follows: TGTGCCACCAGCACAGGAATGAACACTGAAGCTTTCTTT.

This clonotype was observed a few times. The J gene is TRBJ1-1, the V gene TRBV28; 7 bases fit TRBD1. J gave up 5 bases and V 3 bases, and 6 bases lay outside the gene matches. This CDR3 region has 14 residues. Germline loops: CDR1 MDHEN, CDR2 SYDVKM. CDR3 in DNA: TGTGCCAGCAGTTTCCCCTACAGGGGAACTGAAGCTTTCTTT. This gives the protein CASSFPYRGTEAFF.

This clonotype came up a few times. The chain uses TRBV11-2 and TRBJ2-5; the match to TRBD2 covers 11 bases. The CDR3 has 16 amino acids. Trimming at V came to 0 bases and at J to 1 base, leaving 1 base not matched to a gene. Germline-derived CDR1 and CDR2 are SGHAT and FQNNGV. CDR3 amino acids: CASSLELAGVQETQYF. The CDR3 nucleotides read TGTGCCAGCAGCTTAGAACTAGCGGGGGTCCAAGAGACCCAGTACTTC.

This clonotype showed up many times. The genes are TRBV7-9 and TRBJ2-7; D ambiguous. Trimming left V 3 bases short and J 1 base short, with 4 bases between. Germline CDR1 reads SEHNR; CDR2 reads FQNEAQ (reference sequence). The CDR3 runs 12 residues. CDR3 DNA: TGTGCCAGCAGCTTTACGTCCTACGAGCAGTACTTC. Its translation: CASSFTSYEQYF. Together with reference TRBV7-9 and TRBJ2-7, the CDR3 gives the full variable domain: DTGVSQNPRHKITKRGQNVTFRCDPISEHNRLYWYRQTLGQGPEFLTYFQNEAQLEKSRLLSDRFSAERPKGSFSTLEIQRTEQGDSAMYLCASSFTSYEQYFGPGTRLTVT.

The chain employs TRBV7-2 and TRBJ2-2, with D hard to call. The V end was cut by 0 bases, the J end by 4 bases, with 9 bases between. Germline loops: CDR1 SGHTA, CDR2 FQGNSA. The CDR3 spans 15 residues. The CDR3: CASSLASRRTGELFF. The CDR3, as DNA: TGTGCCAGCAGCTTAGCTAGCAGGCGCACCGGGGAGCTGTTTTTT.

CDR3 DNA: TGTGCCAGCAGCCACCTCGAGGGGAACACTGAAGCTTTCTTT. Its protein product is CASSHLEGNTEAFF. The J gene is TRBJ1-1, the V gene TRBV7-2; D gene unclear. V lost 5 bases, J lost 1 base, and 11 bases lay in between. The CDR3 consists of 14 residues. CDR1 and CDR2 from the germline V gene are SGHTA and FQGNSA.